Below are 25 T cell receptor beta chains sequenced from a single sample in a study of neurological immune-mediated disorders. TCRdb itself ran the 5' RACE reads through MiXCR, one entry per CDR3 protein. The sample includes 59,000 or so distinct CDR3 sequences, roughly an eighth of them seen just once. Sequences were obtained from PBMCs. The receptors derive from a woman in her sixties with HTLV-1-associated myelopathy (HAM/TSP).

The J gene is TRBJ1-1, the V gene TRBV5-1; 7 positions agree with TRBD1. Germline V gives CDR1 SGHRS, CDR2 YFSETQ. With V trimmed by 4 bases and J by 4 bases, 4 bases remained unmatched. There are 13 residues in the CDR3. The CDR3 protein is CASSQQGFTEAFF. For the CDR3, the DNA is TGCGCCAGCAGCCAACAGGGGTTCACTGAAGCTTTCTTT.

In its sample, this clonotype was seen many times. Written as DNA, the CDR3 is TGTGCCAGCAGTTTCTCCACTAGCGGGAGATTCCCCAATGAGCAGTTCTTC. Its translation is CASSFSTSGRFPNEQFF. This chain connects TRBV27 to TRBJ2-1; 11 bases fit TRBD2. The V and J ends lost 3 bases and 6 bases, in that order; junction bases with no gene match: 10. The CDR3 is 17 amino acids. Germline V CDR1 and CDR2: MNHEY, SMNVEV (reference sequence).

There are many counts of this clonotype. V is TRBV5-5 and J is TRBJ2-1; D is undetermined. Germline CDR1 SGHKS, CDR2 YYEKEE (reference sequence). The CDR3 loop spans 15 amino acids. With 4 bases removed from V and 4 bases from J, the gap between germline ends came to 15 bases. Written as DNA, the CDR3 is TGTGCCAGCAGCCCGGATCTATTTCCTTACAATGAGCAGTTCTTC. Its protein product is CASSPDLFPYNEQFF.

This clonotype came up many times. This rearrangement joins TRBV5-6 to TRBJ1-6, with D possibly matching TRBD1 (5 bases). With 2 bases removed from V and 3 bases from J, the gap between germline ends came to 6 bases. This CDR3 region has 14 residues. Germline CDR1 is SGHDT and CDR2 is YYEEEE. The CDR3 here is CASSFRDYNSPLHF. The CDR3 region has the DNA TGTGCCAGCAGCTTCAGGGACTATAATTCACCCCTCCACTTT.

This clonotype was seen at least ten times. CDR3 in amino acids: CASSLVSGVVYNEQFF. The CDR3, as DNA: TGTGCCAGCAGCTTAGTTTCGGGAGTGGTCTACAATGAGCAGTTCTTC. The rearrangement links TRBV11-2 to TRBJ2-1; D possibly corresponds to TRBD2 (6 bases). The CDR3 covers 16 residues. The germline gives CDR1 SGHAT, CDR2 FQNNGV. The V and J ends lost 1 base and 3 bases respectively, with 13 bases between them.

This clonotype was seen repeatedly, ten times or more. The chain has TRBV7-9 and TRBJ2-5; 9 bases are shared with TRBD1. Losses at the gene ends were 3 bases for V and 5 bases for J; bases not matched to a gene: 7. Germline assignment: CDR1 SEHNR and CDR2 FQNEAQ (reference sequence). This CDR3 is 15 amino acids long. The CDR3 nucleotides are TGTGCCAGCAGCTTCGGGGACAGGGTGTATGAGACCCAGTACTTC. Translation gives CASSFGDRVYETQYF.

The CDR3 sequence: CASSPGQGLFWNEQFF. CDR3 nucleotides: TGTGCCAGCAGTCCCGGACAGGGGCTATTTTGGAATGAGCAGTTCTTC. The gene calls are TRBV12-3 or TRBV12-4 and TRBJ2-1, with TRBD1 matching 9 bases. The CDR3 consists of 16 residues. J was trimmed by 7 bases and V by 5 bases; bases with no gene match: 12.

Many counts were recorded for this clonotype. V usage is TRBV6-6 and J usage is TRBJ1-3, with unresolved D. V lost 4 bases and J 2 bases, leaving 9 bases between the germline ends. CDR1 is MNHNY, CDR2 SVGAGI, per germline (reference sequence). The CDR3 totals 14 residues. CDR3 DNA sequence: TGTGCCAGCAGTTCGCATACCCCTGGAAACACCATATATTTT. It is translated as CASSSHTPGNTIYF.

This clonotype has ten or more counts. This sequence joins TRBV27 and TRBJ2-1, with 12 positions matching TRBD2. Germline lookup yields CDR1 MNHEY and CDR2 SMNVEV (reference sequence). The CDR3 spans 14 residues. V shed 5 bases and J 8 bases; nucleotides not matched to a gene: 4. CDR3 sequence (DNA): TGTGCCAGCAGTACGCTAGCGGGAGGGCATGAGCAGTTCTTC. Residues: CASSTLAGGHEQFF.

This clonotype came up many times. CDR3 nucleotides: TGTGCCAGCAGCCCCGACAGGGGGAGGACTGAAGCTTTCTTT. This translates into CASSPDRGRTEAFF. This chain uses TRBV7-8 with TRBJ1-1; 9 nucleotides align to TRBD1. Germline values: CDR1 SGHVS, CDR2 FQNEAQ. This CDR3 spans 14 amino acids. Unmatched junction bases numbered 6, after V lost 5 bases and J lost 5 bases.

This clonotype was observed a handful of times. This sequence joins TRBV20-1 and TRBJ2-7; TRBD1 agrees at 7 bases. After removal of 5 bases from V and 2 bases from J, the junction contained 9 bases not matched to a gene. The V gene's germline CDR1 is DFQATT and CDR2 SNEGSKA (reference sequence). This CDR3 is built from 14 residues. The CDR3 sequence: CSAVPGTATYEQYF. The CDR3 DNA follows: TGCAGTGCTGTACCCGGGACAGCGACCTACGAGCAGTACTTC.

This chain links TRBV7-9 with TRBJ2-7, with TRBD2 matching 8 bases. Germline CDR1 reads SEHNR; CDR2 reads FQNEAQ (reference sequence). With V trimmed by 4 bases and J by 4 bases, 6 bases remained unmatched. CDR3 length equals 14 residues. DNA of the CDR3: TGTGCCAGCAGCTCCGGGGGGGCCACGTACGAGCAGTACTTC. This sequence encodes CASSSGGATYEQYF.

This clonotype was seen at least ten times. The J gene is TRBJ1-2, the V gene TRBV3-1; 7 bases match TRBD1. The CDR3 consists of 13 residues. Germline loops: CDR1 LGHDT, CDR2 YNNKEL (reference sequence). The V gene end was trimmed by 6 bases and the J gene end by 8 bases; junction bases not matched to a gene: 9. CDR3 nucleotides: TGTGCCAGCAGTCAAAGACAGGGCCCGGGCTACACCTTC. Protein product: CASSQRQGPGYTF.

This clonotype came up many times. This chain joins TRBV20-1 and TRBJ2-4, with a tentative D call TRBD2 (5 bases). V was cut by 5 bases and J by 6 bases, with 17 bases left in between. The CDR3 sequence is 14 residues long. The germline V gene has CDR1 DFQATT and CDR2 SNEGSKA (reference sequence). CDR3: CSAERTEARNIQYF. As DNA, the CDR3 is TGCAGTGCTGAGAGGACGGAGGCAAGAAACATTCAGTACTTC.

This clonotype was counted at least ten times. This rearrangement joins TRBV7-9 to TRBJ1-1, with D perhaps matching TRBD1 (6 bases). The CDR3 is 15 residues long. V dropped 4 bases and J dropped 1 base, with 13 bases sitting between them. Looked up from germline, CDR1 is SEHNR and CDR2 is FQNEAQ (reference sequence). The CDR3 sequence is CASSSEGVGNTEAFF. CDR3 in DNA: TGTGCCAGCAGCTCCGAGGGGGTGGGGAACACTGAAGCTTTCTTT.

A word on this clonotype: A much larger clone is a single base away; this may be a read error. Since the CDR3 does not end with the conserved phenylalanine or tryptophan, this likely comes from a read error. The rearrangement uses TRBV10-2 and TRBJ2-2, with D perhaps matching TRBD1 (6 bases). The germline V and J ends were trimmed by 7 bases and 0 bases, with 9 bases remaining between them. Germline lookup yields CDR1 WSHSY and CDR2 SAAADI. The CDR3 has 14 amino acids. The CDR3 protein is CASTAGANTGELFV. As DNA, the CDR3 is TGCGCCAGCACCGCAGGGGCGAACACCGGGGAGCTGTTTGTT.

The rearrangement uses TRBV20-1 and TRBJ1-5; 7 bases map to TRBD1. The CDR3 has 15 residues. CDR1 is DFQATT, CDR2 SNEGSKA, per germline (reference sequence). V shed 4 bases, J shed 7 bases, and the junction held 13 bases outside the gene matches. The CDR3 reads CSAILQGGCGQPQHF. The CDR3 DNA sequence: TGCAGTGCTATACTCCAGGGGGGTTGCGGACAGCCCCAGCATTTT.

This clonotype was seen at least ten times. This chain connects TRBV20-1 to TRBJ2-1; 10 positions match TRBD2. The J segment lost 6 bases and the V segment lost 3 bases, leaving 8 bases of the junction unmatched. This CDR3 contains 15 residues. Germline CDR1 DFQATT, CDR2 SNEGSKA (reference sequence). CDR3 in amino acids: CSASWASGSPNEQFF. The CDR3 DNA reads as TGCAGTGCTAGTTGGGCTAGCGGGAGCCCCAATGAGCAGTTCTTC.

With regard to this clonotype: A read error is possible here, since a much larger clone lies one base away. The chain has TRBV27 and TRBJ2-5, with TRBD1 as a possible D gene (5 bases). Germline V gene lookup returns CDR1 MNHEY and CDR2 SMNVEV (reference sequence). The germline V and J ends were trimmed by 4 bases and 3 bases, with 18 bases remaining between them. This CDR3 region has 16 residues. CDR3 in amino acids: CASSWNMGPPEETQYF. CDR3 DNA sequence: TGTGCCAGCAGTTGGAACATGGGGCCGCCCGAAGAGACCCAGTACTTC.

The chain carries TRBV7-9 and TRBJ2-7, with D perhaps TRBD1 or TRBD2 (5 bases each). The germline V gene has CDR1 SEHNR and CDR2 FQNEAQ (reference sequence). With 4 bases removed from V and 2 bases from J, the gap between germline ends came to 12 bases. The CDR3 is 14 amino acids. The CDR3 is CASSSPVGAYEQYF. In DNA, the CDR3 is TGTGCCAGCAGCTCGCCGGTGGGGGCCTACGAGCAGTACTTC.

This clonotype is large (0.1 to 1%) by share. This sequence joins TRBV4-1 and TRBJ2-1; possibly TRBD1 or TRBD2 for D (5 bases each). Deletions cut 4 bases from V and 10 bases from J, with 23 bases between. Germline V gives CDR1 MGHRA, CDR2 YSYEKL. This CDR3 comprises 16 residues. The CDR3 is CASSLKSGTAGREQFF. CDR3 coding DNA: TGCGCCAGCAGCCTCAAAAGTGGGACGGCTGGACGAGAGCAGTTCTTC.

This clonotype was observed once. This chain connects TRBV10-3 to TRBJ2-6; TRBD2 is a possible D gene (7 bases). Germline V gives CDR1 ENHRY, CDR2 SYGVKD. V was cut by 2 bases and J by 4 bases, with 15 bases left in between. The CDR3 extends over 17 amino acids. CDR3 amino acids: CAISERWGGSGANVLTF. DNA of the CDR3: TGTGCCATCAGTGAGCGGTGGGGGGGCTCCGGGGCCAACGTCCTGACTTTC.

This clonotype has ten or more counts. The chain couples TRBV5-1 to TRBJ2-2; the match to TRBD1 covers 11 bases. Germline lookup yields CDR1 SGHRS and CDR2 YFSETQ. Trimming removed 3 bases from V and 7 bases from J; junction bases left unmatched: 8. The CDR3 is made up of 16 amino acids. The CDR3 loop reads CASSSRTGGEGGELFF. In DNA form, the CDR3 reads TGCGCCAGCAGCTCCCGGACAGGGGGCGAAGGCGGGGAGCTGTTTTTT. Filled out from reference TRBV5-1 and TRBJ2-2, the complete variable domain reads KAGVTQTPRYLIKTRGQQVTLSCSPISGHRSVSWYQQTPGQGLQFLFEYFSETQRNKGNFPGRFSGRQFSNSRSEMNVSTLELGDSALYLCASSSRTGGEGGELFFGEGSRLTVL.

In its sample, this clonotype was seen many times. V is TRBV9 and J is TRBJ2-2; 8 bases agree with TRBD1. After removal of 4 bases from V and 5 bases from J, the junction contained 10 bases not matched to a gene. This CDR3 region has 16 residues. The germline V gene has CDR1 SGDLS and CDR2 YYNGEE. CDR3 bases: TGTGCCAGCAGCCCACGGACAGGGTTCGAGACCGGGGAGCTGTTTTTT. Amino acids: CASSPRTGFETGELFF.

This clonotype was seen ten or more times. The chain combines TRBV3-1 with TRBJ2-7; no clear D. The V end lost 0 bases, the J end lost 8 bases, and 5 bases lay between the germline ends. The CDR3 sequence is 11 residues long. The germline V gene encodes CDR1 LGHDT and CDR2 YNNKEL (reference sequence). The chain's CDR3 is CASSQELKQYF. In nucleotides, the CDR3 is TGTGCCAGCAGCCAAGAATTGAAGCAGTACTTC.